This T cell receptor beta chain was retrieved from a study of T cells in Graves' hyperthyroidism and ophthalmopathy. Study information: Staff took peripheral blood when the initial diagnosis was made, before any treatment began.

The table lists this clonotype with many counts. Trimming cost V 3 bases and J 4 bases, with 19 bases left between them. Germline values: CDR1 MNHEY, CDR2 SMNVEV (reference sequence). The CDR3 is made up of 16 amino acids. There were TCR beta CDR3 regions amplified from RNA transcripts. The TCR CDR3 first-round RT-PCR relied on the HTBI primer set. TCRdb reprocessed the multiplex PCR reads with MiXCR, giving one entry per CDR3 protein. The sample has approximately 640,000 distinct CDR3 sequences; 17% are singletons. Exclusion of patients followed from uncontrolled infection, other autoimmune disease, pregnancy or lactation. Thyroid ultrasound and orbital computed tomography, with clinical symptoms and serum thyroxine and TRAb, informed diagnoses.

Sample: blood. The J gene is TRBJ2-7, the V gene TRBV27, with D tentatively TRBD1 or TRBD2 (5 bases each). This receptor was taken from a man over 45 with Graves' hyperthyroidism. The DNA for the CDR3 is TGTGCCAGCAGTTTTAACGAGGGGACCACAAGGTACGAGCAGTACTTC. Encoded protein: CASSFNEGTTRYEQYF.